The T cell receptor (beta chain) under discussion was sequenced for a study of blood T cells in healthy people across ages. Combining a sample-barcoded 5' primer with a J-beta primer mix, a second PCR ran for about 6 to 11 cycles. Each cDNA molecule received a tag from a template-switch adaptor that had 12 random nucleotides. TCRdb re-analysed the 5' RACE reads in MiXCR, keeping a single row per CDR3 protein. The sample consists of more than 900,000 distinct CDR3 sequences, almost 30% of them appearing once. Healthy Russian Caucasian donors spanned ages roughly 6 to 90 years. This CDR3 is built from 14 residues. The data were also submitted as part of a second study, on T cells of mothers and their children. That source notes: The yield was over 9.5 million TCR beta CDR3 reads from each mother and a few million from each child. Slightly higher overlap, not significant, was seen in related mother-child pairs than in unrelated pairs.

What was sequenced was blood. The V and J genes are TRBV12-3 or TRBV12-4 and TRBJ2-7; TRBD1 or TRBD2 may be the D gene (6 bases each). The closer fit of TRBJ2-5 to the DNA end suggests the J call may be wrong. This TCR was recovered from a middle-aged woman in good health. This chain's CDR3 is CASSPVGGEETQYF. The CDR3 DNA is TGTGCCAGCAGCCCTGTCGGGGGCGAAGAGACCCAGTACTTC.